These 15 T cell receptor beta chains originate from one sample sequenced in a study of T cell responses to AZD1222 COVID-19 vaccine (TCRdb year 2021). The meaning of the sample's time point label: baseline before first vaccination. The library relied on the immunoSEQ multiplex PCR assay. Not all clones reach the TCRdb copy of this immuneACCESS table, which keeps in-frame sequences only. Checked studies attribute under half of the gap to unresolved V genes and leave the rest unexplained. In all, the sample holds 130,000 or so clones, and about 91% of those were seen once. The leading ten clones occupy roughly 2% of the sample. Sample: peripheral blood, taken on day 0 of AZD1222 vaccination. All receptors derive from an adult in good health.

The CDR3 region is CSASTGNRDDKAFF. The DNA for the CDR3 is TGCAGTGCTAGTACCGGGAACCGGGACGATAAAGCTTTCTTT. The V and J genes are TRBV20-1 and TRBJ1-1, with D possibly TRBD1 on 5 matching bases. V lost 3 bases and J lost 9, with 20 bases in between. Germline CDR1 and CDR2: DFQATT and SNEGSKA (reference sequence). The CDR3 spans 14 residues.

CDR3 coding DNA: TGTGCCAGCAGTTTATATCCCGGACAGGGCGATCAGCCCCAGCATTTT. Translated: CASSLYPGQGDQPQHF. V usage is TRBV27 and J usage is TRBJ1-5; 8 bases align to TRBD1. The germline V gene encodes CDR1 MNHEY and CDR2 SMNVEV (reference sequence). The CDR3 runs to 16 residues. J gave up 5 bases and V 1 base, and 7 bases lay outside the gene matches.

This chain joins TRBV7-8 and TRBJ2-7; no clear D. Germline V CDR1 and CDR2: SGHVS, FQNEAQ. The CDR3 is 14 residues long. The ends were cut back, 2 bases at V and 0 bases at J, with 8 bases in the middle. The DNA for the CDR3 is TGTGCCAGCAGCTTAACCCAAAGCTCCTACGAGCAGTACTTC. Protein: CASSLTQSSYEQYF.

In this sample, this clone turned up once. The chain is built from TRBV6-6 and TRBJ2-7; 7 nucleotides match TRBD1. Germline V gives CDR1 MNHNY, CDR2 SVGAGI (reference sequence). The CDR3 runs to 14 residues. V shed 4 bases, J shed 6 bases, and the junction held 9 bases outside the gene matches. The CDR3 is CASSSSGTEGEQYF. CDR3 DNA: TGTGCCAGCAGTTCATCCGGGACAGAAGGCGAGCAGTACTTC.

This clone appeared once. V gene TRBV7-2 combines with J gene TRBJ1-2; D gene unclear. The CDR3 is 14 residues long. Germline assignment: CDR1 SGHTA and CDR2 FQGNSA. The ends were cut back, 0 bases at V and 2 bases at J, with 7 bases in the middle. CDR3 amino acids: CASSLAWENYGYTF. CDR3 coding DNA: TGTGCCAGCAGCTTAGCGTGGGAAAACTATGGCTACACCTTC.

The chain joins TRBV5-5 to TRBJ1-5; no definite D call. This CDR3 is built from 12 residues. Per germline, CDR1 SGHKS and CDR2 YYEKEE (reference sequence). V lost 5 bases to trimming and J lost 5 bases, with 8 bases between them. Here the CDR3 reads CASSFSDQPQHF. CDR3 sequence (DNA): TGTGCCAGCAGTTTCTCAGATCAGCCCCAGCATTTT.

This clone appeared a few times. This chain links TRBV27 with TRBJ1-2; D might be TRBD1 (5 bases). Trimming left V 2 bases short and J 2 bases short, with 15 bases between. The CDR3 loop spans 16 amino acids. Germline assignment: CDR1 MNHEY and CDR2 SMNVEV (reference sequence). The CDR3 DNA reads as TGTGCCAGCAGTTTACCGACCCGGGACGGGAACTATGGCTACACCTTC. Translating gives CASSLPTRDGNYGYTF.

The chain combines TRBV11-2 with TRBJ2-7; D might be TRBD2 (5 bases). Trimming shortened V by 2 bases and J by 3 bases, and 11 bases separated the two germline ends. The CDR3 length is 14 residues. CDR1 is SGHAT, CDR2 FQNNGV, per germline. The CDR3, as DNA: TGTGCCAGCAGCTTAACGGGGTCCGACTACGAGCAGTACTTC. Amino acids: CASSLTGSDYEQYF.

The chain links TRBV19 to TRBJ1-1; perhaps TRBD1 as D (5 bases). Trimming took 3 bases from V and 5 from J, leaving 13 bases between them. The CDR3 totals 14 residues. Germline CDR1 is LNHDA and CDR2 is SQIVND (reference sequence). CDR3 bases: TGTGCCAGTAGTATCCGGGACCGAGATACTGAAGCTTTCTTT. It encodes CASSIRDRDTEAFF.

This chain uses TRBV9 with TRBJ1-3; 8 nucleotides match TRBD1. Losses at the gene ends were 0 bases for V and 1 base for J; bases not matched to a gene: 3. Germline CDR1 reads SGDLS; CDR2 reads YYNGEE. CDR3 length: 16 amino acids. The CDR3 sequence is CASSVGTGFSGNTIYF. In nucleotides, the CDR3 is TGTGCCAGCAGCGTAGGGACAGGGTTTTCTGGAAACACCATATATTTT.

V gene TRBV28 combines with J gene TRBJ2-5; D is possibly TRBD2 (7 bases). From germline, CDR1 is MDHEN and CDR2 SYDVKM. V shed 0 bases and J shed 7 bases, with 27 bases lying between them. The CDR3 contains 19 residues. In nucleotides, the CDR3 is TGTGCCAGCAGTTTATGGGGAGTGGGGGGGCGGAATACAGAGCGGACCCAGTACTTC. It encodes CASSLWGVGGRNTERTQYF. The complete variable domain, with remaining parts taken from reference TRBV28 and TRBJ2-5, reads DVKVTQSSRYLVKRTGEKVFLECVQDMDHENMFWYRQDPGLGLRLIYFSYDVKMKEKGDIPEGYSVSREKKERFSLILESASTNQTSMYLCASSLWGVGGRNTERTQYFGPGTRLLVL.

V gene TRBV6-2 or TRBV6-3 combines with J gene TRBJ2-1; the match to TRBD2 covers 11 bases. Per the germline V gene, CDR1 is MNHEY and CDR2 is SVGEGT. The CDR3 runs to 15 residues. Trimming cost V 5 bases and J 8 bases; bases outside gene matches: 8. The chain's CDR3 is CASSTIAGGRDEQFF. As DNA, the CDR3 is TGTGCCAGCAGTACGATAGCGGGGGGGCGGGATGAGCAGTTCTTC.

This clone appeared a single time. This chain uses TRBV19 with TRBJ1-2; 7 nucleotides match TRBD1. The CDR3 has 15 amino acids. Trimming removed 11 bases from V and 2 bases from J; junction bases left unmatched: 14. CDR1 and CDR2 (germline): LNHDA, SQIVND (reference sequence). CDR3 DNA sequence: TGTGCCGCTGACTCTGGACAGGCGGGAAACTATGGCTACACCTTC. Its translation is CAADSGQAGNYGYTF.

The chain has TRBV30 and TRBJ2-1; a possible D gene is TRBD2 (7 bases). Germline CDR1 is GTSNPN and CDR2 is SVGIG (reference sequence). The V and J ends lost 2 bases and 15 bases respectively, with 20 bases between them. This CDR3 spans 13 amino acids. CDR3 in DNA: TGTGCCTGGAGTTCCTTGGGGGGGGCCGGGCTGTTCTTC. This translates into CAWSSLGGAGLFF.

The chain has TRBV10-3 and TRBJ1-3; 8 nucleotides match TRBD1. This CDR3 comprises 16 residues. With 2 bases clipped from V and 0 bases from J, the junction kept 3 bases outside the gene matches. Germline lookup yields CDR1 ENHRY and CDR2 SYGVKD. For the CDR3, the DNA is TGTGCCATCAGTGAGGACGGACAGGGCTCTGGAAACACCATATATTTT. Translated: CAISEDGQGSGNTIYF.